The sample holds a few counts of the clone carrying this T cell receptor beta chain. This entry belongs to a study of blood T cell repertoires in COVID-19. Study information: T cells, B-cell-depleted T cells, or PBMCs provided the cDNA or gDNA that served as material.

Original processing notes: Counts of nucleated cells, estimated from reference gene primer amplification, were obtained. Libraries were prepared by immunoSEQ multiplex PCR; TCRdb keeps only in-frame clonotypes and omits some of them. V, J and clone size derive from that table, while D and trimming were established from the DNA sequence. The data contain 250,000 to 300,000 clones, approximately 81% of them seen just once; the ten biggest clones take up roughly 2.9%. Trimming took 6 bases from V and 6 from J; bases not matched to a gene: 6. The length of the CDR3 is 15 residues. Germline CDR1 MRHNA, CDR2 SNTAGT.

This TCR was recovered from a woman aged 55-69 years with active or convalescent COVID-19. The rearrangement joins TRBV6-4 to TRBJ2-1; TRBD2 matches at 12 bases. Sequencing was done on a sample of peripheral blood. The CDR3 region has the DNA TGTGCCAGCAGAGCTAGCGGGGGGGCGCGCAATGAGCAGTTCTTC. This translates into CASRASGGARNEQFF.